This entry features one T cell receptor (beta chain) sequence. In the original processing: From reference gene primer amplification, estimates of nucleated cell counts were derived. Method: immunoSEQ multiplex PCR; TCRdb's copy keeps in-frame clones and lacks some. That table furnishes V, J and clone size, whereas the DNA furnished D and trimming. The table has about 120,000 clones, 80% to 90% seen once. This specimen belongs to a study of blood T cell repertoires in COVID-19. The wider study: Researchers got acute and convalescent COVID-19 samples from the United States, Italy and Spain. In each case, the material was cDNA or gDNA derived from T cells, B-cell-depleted T cells, or PBMCs.

The CDR3 covers 14 residues. Trimming left V 5 bases short and J 2 bases short, with 12 bases between. Germline lookup yields CDR1 SEHNR and CDR2 FQNEAQ (reference sequence). The receptor comes from a woman in her forties or fifties with acute or convalescent COVID-19. The chain employs TRBV7-9 and TRBJ2-5; a possible D gene is TRBD1 (6 bases). Sequenced material: peripheral blood. The CDR3 here is CASSPRTAQETQYF. The CDR3 DNA sequence: TGTGCCAGCAGCCCGCGGACAGCACAAGAGACCCAGTACTTC.